This T cell receptor (beta chain) emerged from a study of blood T cells in healthy people across ages. The use of a sample-barcoded 5' primer and a J-beta primer mix characterized a second PCR of about 7 to 12 cycles. Each TCR beta cDNA got a 12-nucleotide random molecular identifier. All samples yielded 2.5 million or more CDR3-containing paired-end reads. TCRdb itself ran the 5' RACE reads through MiXCR, one entry per CDR3 protein. The sample has roughly 2 million distinct CDR3 sequences, around half seen once. Germline V gene sequence: CDR1 SGHNT, CDR2 YYREEE (reference sequence). Between the trimmed V and J ends, which lost 4 bases and 5 bases, there was a span of 15 bases. This CDR3 has 14 residues.

This TCR was recovered from a woman aged 40 to 50 in good health. This sequence joins TRBV5-4 and TRBJ2-5; D is undetermined. Sequencing used blood. The chain's CDR3 is CASSPDFRSETQYF. The CDR3 DNA sequence: TGTGCCAGCAGCCCCGACTTTCGGTCGGAGACCCAGTACTTC.